These 13 T cell receptor beta chains were all obtained from the same sample, sequenced in a study of Graves' ophthalmopathy and Graves' hyperthyroidism (dated by TCRdb to the late 2010s). Sequencer: Illumina HiSeq 2000. For repertoire sequencing, TCR beta CDR3 regions were amplified from RNA transcripts. A first-round RT-PCR used HTBI primers with the Qiagen OneStep RT-PCR kit, followed by a second-round multiplex PCR, size selection and purification. Using fastp at Q25 and MiXCR, TCRdb reprocessed the public reads and kept productive beta chains. Here each entry gathers all rows of one CDR3 protein and keeps the most common genes and DNA. The sample data list about 380,000 distinct CDR3 sequences, and approximately 15% of these were observed just once. The ten largest clones take up 7% of the sample. The sequencing sample was made of peripheral blood. These TCRs come from a woman between 18 and 29 years old with stable Graves' hyperthyroidism. Donor details come from another sample of the same person, matched by shared clones.

There are many counts of this clonotype. The CDR3 reads CASSLVPGFEYF. In DNA form, the CDR3 reads TGTGCCAGCAGTTTAGTACCCGGGTTTGAGTACTTC. This chain uses TRBV12-3 or TRBV12-4 with TRBJ2-7; D remains unclear. CDR3 length equals 12 residues. V was shortened by 1 base and J by 11 bases, with 12 bases between the two germline ends.

This clonotype was counted at least ten times. This chain uses TRBV28 with TRBJ2-5, with no clear D. CDR1 and CDR2 from the germline V gene are MDHEN and SYDVKM. This CDR3 spans 13 amino acids. Trimming shortened V by 5 bases and J by 5 bases, and 12 bases separated the two germline ends. The CDR3 DNA is TGTGCCAGCAGTCCACCCTCGTTGGAGACCCAGTACTTC. Translated, it gives CASSPPSLETQYF.

The rearrangement joins TRBV20-1 to TRBJ2-2; 8 nucleotides align to TRBD2. Germline CDR1 reads DFQATT; CDR2 reads SNEGSKA (reference sequence). After removal of 1 base from V and 6 bases from J, the junction contained 10 bases not matched to a gene. The CDR3 is 16 amino acids. This chain's CDR3 is CSARGPAGGKAGELFF. As DNA, the CDR3 is TGCAGTGCTAGAGGACCCGCGGGGGGAAAGGCCGGGGAGCTGTTTTTT.

This clonotype was observed at least ten times. The V gene is TRBV7-2, the J gene TRBJ1-1; the D gene is possibly TRBD1 (6 bases). V lost 3 bases and J lost 4, with 12 bases in between. There are 14 residues in the CDR3. Germline V CDR1 and CDR2: SGHTA, FQGNSA. The CDR3 reads CASSFNRVRTEAFF. The CDR3 DNA reads TGTGCCAGCAGCTTTAACAGGGTTCGCACTGAAGCTTTCTTT.

Ten or more counts support this clonotype. This chain joins TRBV12-3 or TRBV12-4 and TRBJ1-1, with D unresolved. The CDR3 extends over 15 amino acids. V shed 5 bases and J shed 3 bases, with 16 bases lying between them. The CDR3 region is CASSRGRATDTEAFF. As DNA, the CDR3 is TGTGCCAGCAGTCGCGGACGGGCCACCGACACTGAAGCTTTCTTT.

This clonotype was recorded many times. The J gene is TRBJ1-5, the V gene TRBV27, with 12 bases fitting TRBD1. Per the germline V gene, CDR1 is MNHEY and CDR2 is SMNVEV (reference sequence). With V trimmed by 6 bases and J by 5 bases, 5 bases remained unmatched. The CDR3 spans 15 residues. The CDR3 sequence is CASRIGTGGDQPQHF. The CDR3 DNA is TGTGCCAGCAGGATCGGGACAGGGGGCGATCAGCCCCAGCATTTT.

This clonotype showed up many times. The chain couples TRBV6-5 to TRBJ2-5; D may be TRBD1 (5 bases). Germline V gene lookup returns CDR1 MNHEY and CDR2 SVGAGI. V gave up 2 bases and J gave up 10 bases, with 14 bases separating them. This CDR3 region has 13 residues. This CDR3 is CASSYPHYRNQYF. The CDR3 nucleotides read TGTGCCAGCAGTTACCCCCACTACAGGAACCAGTACTTC.

This clonotype was recorded many times. The gene calls are TRBV11-3 and TRBJ1-1; D gene uncertain. The CDR3 length is 19 residues. Germline loops: CDR1 SGHNT, CDR2 YENEEA. V lost 4 bases and J 7 bases, leaving 31 bases between the germline ends. The CDR3 region has the DNA TGTGCCAGCAGCTCTCCTCTATTGCCTTCCCAAGGCCCTAATAGTGAAGCTTTCTTT. This translates into CASSSPLLPSQGPNSEAFF.

J is TRBJ1-2 and V is TRBV11-2; 10 positions match TRBD1. In germline, CDR1 is SGHAT, CDR2 FQNNGV. J gave up 4 bases and V 3 bases, and 5 bases lay outside the gene matches. This CDR3 is 15 amino acids long. In DNA, the CDR3 is TGTGCCAGCAGCTTGGGAGGGACAGGGGCCTATGGCTACACCTTC. Encoded protein: CASSLGGTGAYGYTF.

At least ten counts were recorded for this clonotype. This chain uses TRBV6-1 with TRBJ1-1, with 8 bases aligning to TRBD1. Germline CDR1 and CDR2: MNHNS and SASEGT. The CDR3 length is 15 residues. J lost 3 bases, V lost 6 bases, and 9 bases had no gene match. The CDR3 sequence: CASRIQGVRDTEAFF. The CDR3 DNA follows: TGTGCCAGCAGGATACAGGGGGTCAGGGACACTGAAGCTTTCTTT.

This clonotype was seen at least ten times. The CDR3 spells CASSLVRGAGYTF. CDR3 bases: TGTGCCAGCAGTTTAGTCAGGGGAGCTGGCTACACCTTC. The chain has TRBV28 and TRBJ1-2; tentative D call: TRBD1 (6 bases). Germline V lookup: CDR1 MDHEN, CDR2 SYDVKM. The V and J ends lost 2 bases and 7 bases respectively, with 11 bases between them. This CDR3 comprises 13 residues.

This clonotype has ten or more counts. The rearrangement joins TRBV7-2 to TRBJ2-7; possible D gene TRBD1, 6 bases. Germline values: CDR1 SGHTA, CDR2 FQGNSA. Trimming took off 5 bases at V and 3 bases at J, with 14 bases between the two ends. CDR3 length: 14 residues. The CDR3 loop reads CASSPSTGSYEQYF. The CDR3 region has the DNA TGTGCCAGCAGCCCGTCGACAGGTAGCTACGAGCAGTACTTC.

This clonotype was observed at least ten times. Germline and junction disagree at one end, which may indicate a read error. The chain is built from TRBV28 and TRBJ1-1, with D tentatively TRBD1 (5 bases). Germline V gene data show CDR1 as MDHEN and CDR2 as SYDVKM. The CDR3 is 13 amino acids. CDR3 amino acids: CASLGRRNTEAFF. The CDR3 DNA follows: TGTGCCAGCCTGGGGCGTAGGAACACTGAAGCTTTCTTC.